Below are 13 T cell receptor beta chains sequenced from a single sample in a study of tumor-infiltrating lymphocytes in glioblastoma multiforme. TCRB libraries came from RNA via three nested multiplex PCR rounds. TCRdb analysed the multiplex PCR reads with MiXCR anew, one entry per CDR3 protein. The data hold nearly 15,000 distinct CDR3 sequences, with around 70% observed a single time. The sequenced sample consisted of brain tumor tissue. The receptors originated from a male donor with glioblastoma.

To note about this clonotype: The junction and the germline gene differ at one end; a read error may be behind it. V and J are TRBV5-1 and TRBJ2-3; D perhaps matches TRBD2 (6 bases). The CDR3 is 14 amino acids. Germline V gene data show CDR1 as SGHRS and CDR2 as YFSETQ. This chain's CDR3 is CASTISGLTDTQYF. The CDR3 DNA reads TGCGCAAGCACTATTAGCGGCCTCACAGATACGCAGTATTTT.

Ten or more counts support this clonotype. The rearrangement joins TRBV11-2 to TRBJ2-1; possibly TRBD1 for D (5 bases). The CDR3 spans 13 residues. Germline V CDR1 and CDR2: SGHAT, FQNNGV. V shed 6 bases and J shed 10 bases, with 16 bases lying between them. The CDR3 sequence is CASSHGAPGEQFF. For the CDR3, the DNA is TGTGCCAGCAGTCATGGGGCCCCAGGGGAGCAGTTCTTC.

On this clonotype: One end of the junction does not line up with germline, which may come from a read error. The V call is TRBV6-5, the J call TRBJ1-6, with TRBD1 as a possible D gene (6 bases). The CDR3 spans 14 residues. Germline lookup yields CDR1 MNHEY and CDR2 SVGAGI. The CDR3 nucleotides read TGTGCCAGCAGCCACACAGGGCGGAATTCACCCCCCCACTTT. Residues: CASSHTGRNSPPHF.

This chain links TRBV29-1 with TRBJ1-1, with a possible D match to TRBD1 (6 bases). The germline V and J ends were trimmed by 5 bases and 7 bases, with 17 bases remaining between them. CDR1 and CDR2 (germline): SQVTM, ANQGSEA. The CDR3 runs 13 residues. CDR3 in DNA: TGCAGCGTTAAGAACAGGGAGGGCATTGAAGCTTTCTTT. It yields the protein CSVKNREGIEAFF.

The chain uses TRBV11-2 and TRBJ2-3, with D possibly being TRBD1 or TRBD2 (5 bases each). Germline V gives CDR1 SGHAT, CDR2 FQNNGV. The germline V and J ends were trimmed by 3 bases and 6 bases, with 7 bases remaining between them. The CDR3 has 12 residues. In DNA form, the CDR3 reads TGTGCCAGCAGCTTGGGGGAGGATACGCAGTATTTT. It encodes CASSLGEDTQYF.

As to this clonotype: Germline is not matched at one junction end, which may reflect a read error. The CDR3 sequence: CSANRGRGPHHF. The CDR3 nucleotides are TGCAGTGCTAACAGGGGGCGCGGGCCCCACCATTTT. This rearrangement joins TRBV20-1 to TRBJ1-5; 9 bases line up with TRBD1. The CDR3 totals 12 residues. Germline CDR1 DFQATT, CDR2 SNEGSKA (reference sequence).

With regard to this clonotype: A much larger clonotype is one base distant, so this may be a read error. The genes are TRBV6-1 and TRBJ2-1, with D hard to call. Germline V gene lookup returns CDR1 MNHNS and CDR2 SASEGT. This CDR3 has 15 amino acids. DNA of the CDR3: TGTACCAGCAGCAGCTCTAAGGGCCTATACAATGAGCAGTTCTTC. This codes for CTSSSSKGLYNEQFF.

V usage is TRBV7-8 and J usage is TRBJ1-6; D is ambiguous. Germline V gene sequence: CDR1 SGHVS, CDR2 FQNEAQ. The CDR3 extends over 15 amino acids. V shed 1 base and J shed 5 bases, with 9 bases lying between them. The CDR3 loop reads CASSLGWSDNSPLHF. CDR3 sequence (DNA): TGTGCCAGCAGCTTAGGATGGTCCGATAATTCACCCCTCCACTTT.

The chain employs TRBV11-3 and TRBJ2-1; no clear D gene. The V gene lost 8 bases and the J gene lost 8 bases, with 10 bases spanning the gap. From germline, CDR1 is SGHNT and CDR2 YENEEA. The CDR3 runs to 11 residues. CDR3 DNA: TGTGCCAGCTTAGTTCCCGATGAGCAGTTCTTC. Translated, it gives CASLVPDEQFF.

Concerning this clonotype: The junction departs from germline at one end; a sequencing error may be responsible. J is TRBJ1-5 and V is TRBV11-2; possible D gene TRBD1, 6 bases. This CDR3 has 14 amino acids. Germline V CDR1 and CDR2: SGHAT, FQNNGV. The CDR3 sequence: CASSTGGGTQPQHF. CDR3 nucleotides: TGTGCCAGCAGTACGGGGGGAGGGACACAGCCTCAGCATTTT.

This clonotype was observed a handful of times. The rearrangement joins TRBV5-1 to TRBJ1-6, with D tentatively TRBD1 (6 bases). Germline V lookup: CDR1 SGHRS, CDR2 YFSETQ. The CDR3 consists of 15 residues. V lost 4 bases and J 10 bases, leaving 18 bases between the germline ends. CDR3 sequence: CASSPGTWGHSPLHF. The CDR3 bases are TGCGCCAGCAGCCCCGGGACATGGGGCCACTCACCCCTCCACTTT.

As regards this clonotype: Relative to the germline gene, one junction end is altered; a read error may explain this. V and J are TRBV20-1 and TRBJ1-1; possibly TRBD1 for D (5 bases). The CDR3 sequence is 14 residues long. Looked up from germline, CDR1 is DFQATT and CDR2 is SNEGSKA (reference sequence). DNA for the CDR3: TGCAGTGCTAGAGATGGGGGGACTTGGCCTGACGCTTTCTTT. It is translated as CSARDGGTWPDAFF.

The V and J genes are TRBV12-3 or TRBV12-4 and TRBJ1-5; D not certain. The CDR3 sequence is 13 residues long. Trimming took off 5 bases at V and 7 bases at J, with 12 bases between the two ends. The CDR3 protein is CASSRREDQPQHF. DNA of the CDR3: TGTGCCAGCAGTCGGAGAGAGGACCAGCCCCAGCATTTT.